These 5 T cell receptor beta chains were sequenced from one sample in a study of blood T cells in healthy people across ages. The authors ran a second PCR of about 6 to 11 cycles using a sample-barcoded 5' primer and a J-beta primer mix. Via MiXCR, TCRdb re-called the 5' RACE reads, giving one row per CDR3 protein. Here the sample spans 630,000 or so distinct CDR3 sequences, less than 40% being singletons. Material: blood. Receptors were obtained from a woman over 75 in good health.

This clonotype was seen ten or more times. The rearrangement uses TRBV5-1 and TRBJ2-7, with D perhaps assigned TRBD1 or TRBD2 (5 bases each). The CDR3 loop spans 15 amino acids. Germline values: CDR1 SGHRS, CDR2 YFSETQ. Trimming took off 4 bases at V and 0 bases at J, with 14 bases between the two ends. Here the CDR3 reads CASSDQRDLSYEQYF. Written as DNA, the CDR3 is TGCGCCAGCAGCGATCAGAGGGACCTCTCCTACGAGCAGTACTTC.

Comments on this clonotype: This may stem from a read error, because a much larger clone lies one nucleotide away. V is TRBV7-2 and J is TRBJ2-5; D unresolved. Germline V CDR1 and CDR2: SGHTA, FQGNSA. The CDR3 is 13 residues long. With 2 bases removed from V and 11 bases from J, the gap between germline ends came to 15 bases. The CDR3 DNA follows: TGTGCCAGCAGCTTAAGTACTATCAATGAGCAGTACTTC. This codes for CASSLSTINEQYF. The full variable domain, completed using reference TRBV7-2 and TRBJ2-5, is GAGVSQSPSNKVTEKGKDVELRCDPISGHTALYWYRQSLGQGLEFLIYFQGNSAPDKSGLPSDRFSAERTGGSVSTLTIQRTQQEDSAVYLCASSLSTINEQYFGPGTRLLVL.

The table lists this clonotype with many counts. This chain connects TRBV7-9 to TRBJ2-7, with D perhaps TRBD2 (6 bases). In germline, CDR1 is SEHNR, CDR2 FQNEAQ (reference sequence). Between the trimmed V and J ends, which lost 7 bases and 0 bases, there was a span of 10 bases. This CDR3 comprises 13 residues. CDR3 DNA: TGTGCCAGCAACCCCGGGGGCTCCTACGAGCAGTACTTC. It yields the protein CASNPGGSYEQYF. Filled out from reference TRBV7-9 and TRBJ2-7, the complete variable domain reads DTGVSQNPRHKITKRGQNVTFRCDPISEHNRLYWYRQTLGQGPEFLTYFQNEAQLEKSRLLSDRFSAERPKGSFSTLEIQRTEQGDSAMYLCASNPGGSYEQYFGPGTRLTVT.

The CDR3 nucleotides read TGTGCCAGCAGGGCGGGCAGGGGGCGTTGGCAGCCCCAGCATTTT. Translating it yields CASRAGRGRWQPQHF. This chain joins TRBV5-6 and TRBJ1-5, with 8 bases identical to TRBD1. Germline V gene lookup returns CDR1 SGHDT and CDR2 YYEEEE. J gave up 7 bases and V 5 bases, and 11 bases lay outside the gene matches. The length of the CDR3 is 15 residues.

In regard to this clonotype: This may arise from a read error, as a much more abundant clone is one base away. The V call is TRBV20-1, the J call TRBJ2-1, with TRBD2 matching 7 bases. V lost 7 bases, J lost 13 bases, and 13 bases stayed unmatched. The germline CDR1 and CDR2 sequences are DFQATT and SNEGSKA (reference sequence). CDR3 length: 12 amino acids. The CDR3 region is CSVTGGRGTQFF. The CDR3 region has the DNA TGCAGTGTTACGGGGGGTCGGGGGACCCAGTTCTTC.